The entry that follows covers one T cell receptor (beta chain) sequence. Its target antigen remains unknown. Within one base of it there is no much larger clone, and no base qualities were kept. The immunoSEQ Assay, a bias-controlled multiplex PCR, was used to amplify TCRbeta CDR3 regions from genomic DNA. As for how the authors treated the data: The number of nucleated cells in each sample was estimated by amplification of reference gene primers within the assay. To quantify the absolute abundance of each unique TCRbeta CDR3 rearrangement, sequence reads were collapsed and filtered. Productive Simpson clonality was computed per sample as the square root of Simpson's diversity index over productive rearrangements. TCRdb provides this immuneACCESS table in a form limited to in-frame rearrangements. Some clones are lacking; in checked studies, under half of them reflect an unresolved V gene, and why the rest are absent is not known. The DNA was the basis for D and trimming; V, J and clone size are from that table. The sample includes approximately 350,000 clones, with roughly nine tenths observed a single time. The top ten clones comprise roughly 1% of the sample.

The data derive from a study of blood T cell repertoires in COVID-19 (dated by TCRdb to 2020 to 2021). Regarding the research as a whole: The collaborator samples originated in the United States, Italy and Spain and spanned the acute and convalescent phases of COVID-19. The prospective study material was composed of cDNA or gDNA derived from T cells, B-cell-depleted T cells, or PBMCs. Subjects who had been exposed to COVID-19, were actively infected with it, or had recovered from it provided the deeply sampled blood TCRbeta repertoires that made up the dataset. The repertoires were released in a freely available public database meant as a resource for research on the immune response to SARS-CoV-2. Samples came from the ongoing ImmuneRACE study (first 160 participants) plus 1,254 subjects from 6 global collaborators. A de-identified subject ID, COVID-19 status, age in years and sex were almost always included in the sample metadata. Where HLA class I and class II types were available, the types were taken from metadata supplied by the sample provider, not from assay-based typing. The investigation overall reported the following: The quantity of clinical and demographic metadata differed by source and by participant and was supplied without curation.

In the prospective study, participants were about 18 to 100 years old, resided in fewer than 25 geographic areas of the United States, and were enrolled through a virtual design. Cohort assignment in the prospective study relied on participant-reported clinical history from a screening survey and a study questionnaire. For ImmuneRACE Cohort 3, a participant was defined as recovered based on two consecutive negative NP/OP PCR tests, clearance by a healthcare professional, or resolution of symptoms. In the prospective study, mobile phlebotomists collected whole blood, serum and a nasopharyngeal or oropharyngeal swab from each participant. Additional blood draws and questionnaires over an approximately two-month period could optionally be provided by prospective study participants. Prospective study blood samples were shipped either frozen or at room temperature before DNA extraction. From a lookup of the germline V gene (reference sequence), CDR1 and CDR2 are LNHDA and SQIVND. V sheds 5 bases and J sheds 2 bases, leaving 3 bases between their ends. From the cysteine through the phenylalanine, the CDR3 covers 11 amino acids. Kept here is only the CDR3 DNA, which spans 33 bases and is read in frame from base 1.

Material for sequencing was PBMCs or T cells enriched from blood (not recorded which). The TCR comes from a man between 18 and 35 years old who had recovered from COVID-19. The chain couples TRBV19 to TRBJ1-2; the D gene lacks a confident call. The DNA sequence is as follows: TGTGCCAGTAGTCTGAACTATGGCTACACCTTC. This gives the protein CASSLNYGYTF.